This TCR beta chain was identified during a study of T cell changes during pregnancy in multiple sclerosis. CDR1 is MNHEY, CDR2 SMNVEV, per germline (reference sequence). The CDR3 totals 14 residues. Trimming removed 5 bases at V and 6 bases at J, with 14 bases between. The assay was immunoSEQ multiplex PCR, and TCRdb's table has in-frame clones only and misses some. This sample has roughly 38,000 clones; under 95% occur once, and the top ten carry around 0.64%. The chain joins TRBV27 to TRBJ1-5, with D maybe TRBD1 (5 bases). This sequence originates from a female donor with multiple sclerosis, enrolled in a pregnancy study. The sample in question was CD4+ T cells from peripheral blood mononuclear cells, obtained in the third trimester of pregnancy. The CDR3 protein is CASSLRGEGQPQHF. CDR3 coding DNA: TGTGCCAGCAGTCTACGAGGGGAGGGTCAGCCCCAGCATTTT.